Included here is one TCR beta chain sequence, with context. Its antigen remains unknown. These data are taken from a study of radiotherapy plus CTLA-4 blockade in lung cancer. Points from the study as a whole: Following radiotherapy plus ipilimumab, tumor-derived TCR clones expanded in the blood.

Sequenced by immunoSEQ multiplex PCR; TCRdb stores in-frame clones only, minus some. This table has some 100,000 clones, about four fifths appearing once. Germline CDR1 and CDR2: SGHTA and FQGNSA. V lost 2 bases and J lost 9, with 16 bases in between. CDR3 length: 15 residues. The TCR was taken from a human donor with non-small cell lung cancer who had a partial response to radiotherapy plus ipilimumab. This chain connects TRBV7-2 to TRBJ2-2; D may be TRBD2 (5 bases). Sequenced material: peripheral blood, taken from a patient treated with radiotherapy plus ipilimumab. CDR3 protein: CASSLREYTGWELFF. Here the CDR3 DNA reads TGTGCCAGCAGCTTACGGGAATACACCGGTTGGGAGCTGTTTTTT. Drawing the rest from reference TRBV7-2 and TRBJ2-2, the complete variable domain is GAGVSQSPSNKVTEKGKDVELRCDPISGHTALYWYRQSLGQGLEFLIYFQGNSAPDKSGLPSDRFSAERTGGSVSTLTIQRTQQEDSAVYLCASSLREYTGWELFFGEGSRLTVL.